This is a list of T cell receptor beta chains from one sample in a study of T cell repertoires in cytomegalovirus infection. Their specific antigens are unknown. TCRdb itself ran the reads through MiXCR, one entry per CDR3 protein. The sample holds roughly 170,000 distinct CDR3 sequences; roughly 20% are singletons and the top ten take under 30%. The input for sequencing was CD8+ T cells from cultured PBMCs, taken from culture after CMV antigen stimulation. These receptors came from a human donor in good health (CMV status not recorded). Some clones in this sample may be carry-over from other donors' samples. The CDR3 runs from the conserved cysteine through the conserved F or W. A D gene is named only where the DNA matches it firmly. Clone size is given for some rows only: seen once, a few or many times, or a class if the clone is expanded.

D gene: -
V gene: TRBV27
clone size: few
J gene: TRBJ1-1
CDR3 length: 11
CDR3 DNA: TGTGCCAGCAGGGAGAACACTGAAGCTTTCTTT
CDR3 protein: CASRENTEAFF

D gene: -
V gene: TRBV6-2/TRBV6-3
clone size: -
J gene: TRBJ1-2
CDR3 length: 15
CDR3 DNA: TGTGCCAGCAGTTACTATTTACAGGCGCCGGATGGCTACACCTTC
CDR3 protein: CASSYYLQAPDGYTF

D gene: -
V gene: TRBV4-1
clone size: few
J gene: TRBJ2-7
CDR3 length: 16
CDR3 DNA: TGCGCCAGCAGCCAAGGAGTCGGCAGGGTGAACTACGAGCAGTACTTC
CDR3 protein: CASSQGVGRVNYEQYF

D gene: TRBD1
V gene: TRBV5-4
clone size: -
J gene: TRBJ2-3
CDR3 length: 15
CDR3 DNA: TGTGCCAGCAGCTTGACGGACAGGACGACAGATACGCAGTATTTT
CDR3 protein: CASSLTDRTTDTQYF

D gene: -
V gene: TRBV6-2/TRBV6-3
clone size: -
J gene: TRBJ2-1
CDR3 length: 14
CDR3 DNA: TGTGCCAGCAAGAGGCCCGGTGCCCACAATGAGCAGTTCTTC
CDR3 protein: CASKRPGAHNEQFF

D gene: TRBD1
V gene: TRBV7-2
clone size: -
J gene: TRBJ2-3
CDR3 length: 16
CDR3 DNA: TGTGCCAGCAGCTTAAACAGGGGGCTAGTCACAGATACGCAGTATTTT
CDR3 protein: CASSLNRGLVTDTQYF

D gene: TRBD1
V gene: TRBV6-5
clone size: few
J gene: TRBJ1-1
CDR3 length: 14
CDR3 DNA: TGTGCCAGCCACATAGGGGGCGAGTTACCTGAAGCTTTCTTT
CDR3 protein: CASHIGGELPEAFF

D gene: -
V gene: TRBV19
clone size: -
J gene: TRBJ1-5
CDR3 length: 13
CDR3 DNA: TGTGCCAGTAGTGACAGTAGCAATCAGCCCCAGCATTTT
CDR3 protein: CASSDSSNQPQHF

D gene: TRBD1
V gene: TRBV7-2
clone size: few
J gene: TRBJ2-1
CDR3 length: 18
CDR3 DNA: TGTGCCAGCAGCTCCAGGACAGGGCATACCAGCTCCTACAATGAGCAGTTCTTC
CDR3 protein: CASSSRTGHTSSYNEQFF

D gene: -
V gene: TRBV7-6
clone size: -
J gene: TRBJ2-1
CDR3 length: 16
CDR3 DNA: TGTGCCAGCAGCTTAAGGTCCGGGTTGACCTACAATGAGCAGTTCTTC
CDR3 protein: CASSLRSGLTYNEQFF

D gene: TRBD1
V gene: TRBV6-5
clone size: -
J gene: TRBJ1-1
CDR3 length: 14
CDR3 DNA: TGTGCCAGCAGGGACAGGGGGGGGAACACTGAAGCTTTCTTT
CDR3 protein: CASRDRGGNTEAFF

D gene: -
V gene: TRBV7-6
clone size: -
J gene: TRBJ2-3
CDR3 length: 16
CDR3 DNA: TGTGCCAGCAGCTTAGTAAGGAGTACTAGCACAGATACGCAGTATTTT
CDR3 protein: CASSLVRSTSTDTQYF

D gene: -
V gene: TRBV7-6
clone size: -
J gene: TRBJ2-1
CDR3 length: 13
CDR3 DNA: TGTGCCAGCAGCTTAGCAAATTCCAATGAGCAGTTCTTC
CDR3 protein: CASSLANSNEQFF

D gene: TRBD1
V gene: TRBV4-1
clone size: few
J gene: TRBJ2-2
CDR3 length: 13
CDR3 DNA: TGCGCCAGCAGCCAAGGTTTTACAGGGGATCTGTTTTTT
CDR3 protein: CASSQGFTGDLFF

D gene: TRBD1
V gene: TRBV7-9
clone size: many
J gene: TRBJ2-1
CDR3 length: 16
CDR3 DNA: TGTGCCAGCAGCCCGCTTCAGGGGGCTTCCTACAATGAGCAGTTCTTC
CDR3 protein: CASSPLQGASYNEQFF

D gene: -
V gene: TRBV11-2
clone size: -
J gene: TRBJ1-1
CDR3 length: 17
CDR3 DNA: TGTGCCAGCAGCCTACCGACCGGCTATGACATGAACACTGAAGCTTTCTTT
CDR3 protein: CASSLPTGYDMNTEAFF

D gene: -
V gene: TRBV11-2
clone size: -
J gene: TRBJ1-2
CDR3 length: 13
CDR3 DNA: TGTGCCAGCAGCTACTCGTGGTATGTCGGCTACACCTTC
CDR3 protein: CASSYSWYVGYTF

D gene: TRBD1
V gene: TRBV12-3/TRBV12-4
clone size: -
J gene: TRBJ1-1
CDR3 length: 13
CDR3 DNA: TGTGCCAGCAGTTCTCGACAGGGGAAGAGGACTTTCTTT
CDR3 protein: CASSSRQGKRTFF

D gene: TRBD1
V gene: TRBV7-3
clone size: -
J gene: TRBJ2-5
CDR3 length: 14
CDR3 DNA: TGTGCCAGCAGCGAGGGACAGGGAAGGGAGACCCAGTACTTC
CDR3 protein: CASSEGQGRETQYF

D gene: TRBD2
V gene: TRBV7-2
clone size: -
J gene: TRBJ2-3
CDR3 length: 16
CDR3 DNA: TGTGCCAGCAGCTTAGAGTTCGGGGGGGCCACAGATACGCAGTATTTT
CDR3 protein: CASSLEFGGATDTQYF

D gene: TRBD1
V gene: TRBV7-6
clone size: few
J gene: TRBJ2-5
CDR3 length: 16
CDR3 DNA: TGTGCCAGCAGCTTACTGTTGACAGGGTCCCAAGAGACCCAGTACTTC
CDR3 protein: CASSLLLTGSQETQYF

D gene: TRBD1
V gene: TRBV7-2
clone size: few
J gene: TRBJ2-7
CDR3 length: 14
CDR3 DNA: TGTGCCAGCAGCCCGACAGGGTACCACTACGAGCAGTACTTC
CDR3 protein: CASSPTGYHYEQYF

D gene: -
V gene: TRBV6-2/TRBV6-3
clone size: -
J gene: TRBJ2-1
CDR3 length: 13
CDR3 DNA: TGTGCCAGCACCAGAAATTCCTACAATGAGCAGTTCTTC
CDR3 protein: CASTRNSYNEQFF

D gene: TRBD1
V gene: TRBV7-2
clone size: -
J gene: TRBJ1-1
CDR3 length: 16
CDR3 DNA: TGTGCCAGCAGCCGATGGGGACAGCCACAGAACACTGAAGCTTTCTTT
CDR3 protein: CASSRWGQPQNTEAFF

D gene: -
V gene: TRBV5-6
clone size: few
J gene: TRBJ1-4
CDR3 length: 16
CDR3 DNA: TGTGCCAGCAGCGCACCCGAGGACAACGGGGGAGAAAAACTGTTTTTT
CDR3 protein: CASSAPEDNGGEKLFF

D gene: -
V gene: TRBV5-5
clone size: few
J gene: TRBJ1-3
CDR3 length: 15
CDR3 DNA: TGTGCCAGCAGCTTCACAGACCTCTCTGGAAACACCATATATTTT
CDR3 protein: CASSFTDLSGNTIYF

D gene: TRBD2
V gene: TRBV12-3/TRBV12-4
clone size: few
J gene: TRBJ2-1
CDR3 length: 15
CDR3 DNA: TGTGCCAGCAGAGTTAGCGGGAGCTCCTACAATGAGCAGTTCTTC
CDR3 protein: CASRVSGSSYNEQFF

D gene: TRBD1
V gene: TRBV7-2
clone size: -
J gene: TRBJ1-2
CDR3 length: 16
CDR3 DNA: TGTGCCAGCAGCTTATCTAAAGGGGGCGAGGGCTATGGCTACACCTTC
CDR3 protein: CASSLSKGGEGYGYTF

D gene: TRBD2
V gene: TRBV19
clone size: -
J gene: TRBJ2-2
CDR3 length: 14
CDR3 DNA: TGTGCCAGCCGGACTAGCGGGCATACCGGGGAGCTGTTTTTT
CDR3 protein: CASRTSGHTGELFF

D gene: -
V gene: TRBV27
clone size: -
J gene: TRBJ2-7
CDR3 length: 15
CDR3 DNA: TGTGCCAGCAGTTCGGGATCTTTGGTATTTTACGAGCAGTACTTC
CDR3 protein: CASSSGSLVFYEQYF

D gene: -
V gene: TRBV7-2
clone size: few
J gene: TRBJ1-1
CDR3 length: 15
CDR3 DNA: TGTGCCAGCAGCCCCCGAGGAACTTTGAACACTGAAGCTTTCTTT
CDR3 protein: CASSPRGTLNTEAFF

D gene: TRBD2
V gene: TRBV7-2
clone size: -
J gene: TRBJ2-3
CDR3 length: 18
CDR3 DNA: TGTGCCAGCAGCTTACTAGCGGGGGGGATAGCTAGCACAGATACGCAGTATTTT
CDR3 protein: CASSLLAGGIASTDTQYF

D gene: -
V gene: TRBV6-2/TRBV6-3
clone size: few
J gene: TRBJ2-5
CDR3 length: 14
CDR3 DNA: TGTGCCAGCAGCCAAACAGGGTGGCAAGAGACCCAGTACTTC
CDR3 protein: CASSQTGWQETQYF

D gene: TRBD1
V gene: TRBV12-3/TRBV12-4
clone size: -
J gene: TRBJ2-5
CDR3 length: 13
CDR3 DNA: TGTGCCAGCAGACCAGGGGGCAGGGAGACCCAGTACTTC
CDR3 protein: CASRPGGRETQYF

D gene: -
V gene: TRBV14
clone size: -
J gene: TRBJ2-1
CDR3 length: 13
CDR3 DNA: TGTGCCAGCAGCCAGACTCTTCCGGATGAGCAGTTCTTC
CDR3 protein: CASSQTLPDEQFF

D gene: -
V gene: TRBV6-1
clone size: -
J gene: TRBJ1-5
CDR3 length: 14
CDR3 DNA: TGTGCCAGCAGCCGTACCTATAGCAATCAGCCCCAGCATTTT
CDR3 protein: CASSRTYSNQPQHF

D gene: -
V gene: TRBV7-2
clone size: -
J gene: TRBJ2-7
CDR3 length: 11
CDR3 DNA: TGTACCAGCAGCTTAGCTTACGAGCAGTACTTC
CDR3 protein: CTSSLAYEQYF

D gene: -
V gene: TRBV5-6
clone size: -
J gene: TRBJ2-2
CDR3 length: 15
CDR3 DNA: TGTGCCAGCAGCTTTGGGTTATCGAACACCGGGGAGCTGTTTTTT
CDR3 protein: CASSFGLSNTGELFF

D gene: -
V gene: TRBV11-3
clone size: few
J gene: TRBJ1-1
CDR3 length: 13
CDR3 DNA: TGTGCCAGCAGCTTAGGAGCTGGCGCTGAAGCTTTCTTT
CDR3 protein: CASSLGAGAEAFF

D gene: TRBD1
V gene: TRBV24-1
clone size: few
J gene: TRBJ2-1
CDR3 length: 14
CDR3 DNA: TGTGCCACCAGTGATACAGGGGGCAACGGTGAGCAGTTCTTC
CDR3 protein: CATSDTGGNGEQFF

D gene: -
V gene: TRBV20-1
clone size: many
J gene: TRBJ2-3
CDR3 length: 13
CDR3 DNA: TGCAGCAGTTGGGGGGCTAGCACAGATACGCAGTATTTT
CDR3 protein: CSSWGASTDTQYF

D gene: -
V gene: TRBV7-3
clone size: -
J gene: TRBJ2-4
CDR3 length: 17
CDR3 DNA: TGTGCCAGCAGCTTAAACGGCAGGGGACTAGCCAAAAACATTCAGTACTTC
CDR3 protein: CASSLNGRGLAKNIQYF

D gene: -
V gene: TRBV25-1
clone size: -
J gene: TRBJ1-1
CDR3 length: 13
CDR3 DNA: TGTGCCAGCAGTATAGGGTACTACACTGAAGCTTTCTTT
CDR3 protein: CASSIGYYTEAFF

D gene: TRBD1
V gene: TRBV7-6
clone size: -
J gene: TRBJ1-3
CDR3 length: 13
CDR3 DNA: TGTGCTAGCAGGGACAGGGCTGGAAACACCATATATTTT
CDR3 protein: CASRDRAGNTIYF

D gene: -
V gene: TRBV7-6
clone size: -
J gene: TRBJ2-7
CDR3 length: 14
CDR3 DNA: TGTGCCAGCAGCCCTACAAGGGCCTCCTACGAGCAGTACTTC
CDR3 protein: CASSPTRASYEQYF

D gene: TRBD1
V gene: TRBV11-2
clone size: -
J gene: TRBJ1-2
CDR3 length: 13
CDR3 DNA: TGTGCCAGCGGACAACAGGGGTACTATGGCTACACCTTC
CDR3 protein: CASGQQGYYGYTF

D gene: -
V gene: TRBV28
clone size: -
J gene: TRBJ2-1
CDR3 length: 15
CDR3 DNA: TGTGCCAGCAGCATGCGACAGCATTTCGCCAATGAGCAGTTCTTC
CDR3 protein: CASSMRQHFANEQFF

D gene: TRBD1
V gene: TRBV10-3
clone size: -
J gene: TRBJ2-7
CDR3 length: 15
CDR3 DNA: TGTGCCATCAGTGAGGCAAGACAGGGGTTGTACGAGCAGTACTTC
CDR3 protein: CAISEARQGLYEQYF

D gene: -
V gene: TRBV12-3/TRBV12-4
clone size: few
J gene: TRBJ1-2
CDR3 length: 13
CDR3 DNA: TGTGCCACCTTCTTAGAGGGTGGCTATGGCTACACCTTC
CDR3 protein: CATFLEGGYGYTF

D gene: -
V gene: TRBV4-3
clone size: few
J gene: TRBJ1-4
CDR3 length: 15
CDR3 DNA: TGCGCCAGCAGCCAAGAGCGGAGTCTTCTGAAAAAACTGTTTTTT
CDR3 protein: CASSQERSLLKKLFF

D gene: -
V gene: TRBV7-9
clone size: -
J gene: TRBJ1-2
CDR3 length: 13
CDR3 DNA: TGTGCCAGCAGCTTAGCTCCGGTCTATGGCTACACCTTC
CDR3 protein: CASSLAPVYGYTF

D gene: TRBD1
V gene: TRBV27
clone size: few
J gene: TRBJ2-1
CDR3 length: 15
CDR3 DNA: TGTGCCAGCAGTTTATCCTGGACAGGGAAGATTGAGCAGTTCTTC
CDR3 protein: CASSLSWTGKIEQFF